These 29 T cell receptor beta chains came from one sample sequenced in a study of blood T cell repertoires in COVID-19. TCRdb's table, derived via immunoSEQ multiplex PCR, lists solely in-frame clones and lacks some. The table includes fewer than 250,000 clones, 84% detected once. Material: peripheral blood. The receptors shown here come from a man aged 45-65 years with acute or convalescent COVID-19.

The V gene is TRBV29-1, the J gene TRBJ2-7; D is perhaps TRBD2 (5 bases). The germline V and J ends were trimmed by 4 bases and 5 bases, with 9 bases remaining between them. The CDR3 extends over 11 amino acids. Germline-derived CDR1 and CDR2 are SQVTM and ANQGSEA. The CDR3 DNA is TGCAGCGTTGGAGGGTACGACGAGCAGTACTTC. Amino acid sequence: CSVGGYDEQYF.

The V gene is TRBV3-1 (or the pseudogene TRBV3-2), the J gene TRBJ1-6; D gene ambiguous. The germline gives CDR1 LGHDT, CDR2 YNNKEL (reference sequence). This CDR3 is 16 amino acids long. V was clipped by 0 bases and J by 3 bases, with 9 bases between them. The CDR3, as DNA: TGTGCCAGCAGCCAAGAGGGGAGATTCTATAATTCACCCCTCCACTTT. Translation: CASSQEGRFYNSPLHF.

The V and J genes are TRBV9 and TRBJ1-2, with 8 bases lining up with TRBD1. The V gene's germline CDR1 is SGDLS and CDR2 YYNGEE. The ends lost 4 bases at V and 5 bases at J; junction bases unmatched: 7. The CDR3 sequence is 14 residues long. CDR3 sequence: CASSITGGVYGYTF. The CDR3 bases are TGTGCCAGCAGCATCACAGGGGGAGTATATGGCTACACCTTC. The complete variable domain, with remaining parts taken from reference TRBV9 and TRBJ1-2, reads DSGVTQTPKHLITATGQRVTLRCSPRSGDLSVYWYQQSLDQGLQFLIQYYNGEERAKGNILERFSAQQFPDLHSELNLSSLELGDSALYFCASSITGGVYGYTFGSGTRLTVV.

The J gene is TRBJ2-1, the V gene TRBV7-9; 12 nucleotides align to TRBD2. Unmatched junction bases numbered 12, after V lost 5 bases and J lost 4 bases. The CDR3 spans 18 residues. The germline gives CDR1 SEHNR, CDR2 FQNEAQ (reference sequence). In nucleotides, the CDR3 is TGTGCCAGCAGCCTCCTAATGGGGACTAGCGGGCATTACAATGAGCAGTTCTTC. Translated: CASSLLMGTSGHYNEQFF.

The rearrangement uses TRBV25-1 and TRBJ1-2, with 8 positions matching TRBD1. V was clipped by 4 bases and J by 8 bases; unmatched bases: 3. Germline V gene sequence: CDR1 MGHDK, CDR2 SYGVNS. The CDR3 length is 12 residues. The CDR3 loop is CASSGTGLGYTF. DNA for the CDR3: TGTGCCAGCAGTGGGACAGGGTTGGGCTACACCTTC.

The CDR3 nucleotides read TGTGCCTGGAGTGCTGAGAGAATTGGCGAGCAGTACTTC. This translates into CAWSAERIGEQYF. The J gene is TRBJ2-7, the V gene TRBV30; D remains unclear. The CDR3 totals 13 residues. V dropped 1 base and J dropped 6 bases, with 13 bases sitting between them. CDR1 GTSNPN and CDR2 SVGIG come from the germline V gene (reference sequence). Drawing the rest from reference TRBV30 and TRBJ2-7, the complete variable domain is SQTIHQWPATLVQPVGSPLSLECTVEGTSNPNLYWYRQAAGRGLQLLFYSVGIGQISSEVPQNLSASRPQDRQFILSSKKLLLSDSGFYLCAWSAERIGEQYFGPGTRLTVT.

The chain employs TRBV5-5 and TRBJ2-7, with 7 bases identical to TRBD1. The CDR3 runs to 15 residues. J was trimmed by 6 bases and V by 5 bases; bases with no gene match: 14. Looked up from germline, CDR1 is SGHKS and CDR2 is YYEKEE (reference sequence). The CDR3 protein is CASSTSGTAKGEQYF. The CDR3 DNA is TGTGCCAGCAGTACCTCCGGGACAGCGAAGGGCGAGCAGTACTTC.

The chain joins TRBV3-1 (or the pseudogene TRBV3-2) to TRBJ1-1; a possible D gene is TRBD1 (5 bases). Germline values: CDR1 LGHDT, CDR2 YNNKEL (reference sequence). Deletions cut 2 bases from V and 1 base from J, with 8 bases between. The CDR3 runs 14 residues. This CDR3 is CASSQRQGNTEAFF. The CDR3 DNA reads as TGTGCCAGCAGCCAACGTCAGGGGAACACTGAAGCTTTCTTT.

The chain employs TRBV6-5 and TRBJ2-3, with D possibly being TRBD2 (6 bases). Deletions cut 6 bases from V and 1 base from J, with 14 bases between. This CDR3 comprises 15 residues. Germline V lookup: CDR1 MNHEY, CDR2 SVGAGI. This CDR3 is CASSLLGEGTDTQYF. As DNA, the CDR3 is TGTGCCAGCAGCCTCCTGGGGGAGGGCACAGATACGCAGTATTTT.

The CDR3 coding sequence is TGCGCCAGCAGACCCGGACTAGCGGGGTCCTACAATGAGCAGTTCTTC. Amino acid sequence: CASRPGLAGSYNEQFF. The chain recombines TRBV10-2 with TRBJ2-1; 12 bases line up with TRBD2. Trimming removed 6 bases from V and 1 base from J; junction bases left unmatched: 4. The CDR3 spans 16 residues. Germline loops: CDR1 WSHSY, CDR2 SAAADI.

V usage is TRBV18 and J usage is TRBJ1-5; 7 bases line up with TRBD1. The germline gives CDR1 KGHSH, CDR2 LQKENI. Trimming cost V 0 bases and J 3 bases; bases outside gene matches: 8. The CDR3 covers 17 residues. CDR3 bases: TGTGCCAGCTCACCACCAAATGTCGGGACAGTCAATCAGCCCCAGCATTTT. It specifies CASSPPNVGTVNQPQHF.

The V and J genes are TRBV6-5 and TRBJ2-3, with D possibly being TRBD1 (6 bases). The CDR3 contains 13 residues. V lost 4 bases and J lost 6, with 11 bases in between. Germline assignment: CDR1 MNHEY and CDR2 SVGAGI. The CDR3 sequence is CASSSHDRDTQYF. The CDR3 DNA reads as TGTGCCAGCAGTTCCCACGACAGGGATACGCAGTATTTT.

The CDR3 protein is CASRRTGQETQYF. CDR3 bases: TGTGCCAGCAGAAGAACAGGGCAAGAGACCCAGTACTTC. The chain joins TRBV12-3 or TRBV12-4 to TRBJ2-5, with D tentatively TRBD1 (6 bases). V lost 6 bases and J 2 bases, leaving 10 bases between the germline ends. The CDR3 runs to 13 residues.

The chain links TRBV19 to TRBJ2-4; possible D gene TRBD1, 6 bases. The CDR3 runs to 16 residues. Germline V gene sequence: CDR1 LNHDA, CDR2 SQIVND (reference sequence). V was cut by 2 bases and J by 2 bases, with 13 bases left in between. The CDR3 loop reads CASSILTGISKNIQYF. The CDR3, as DNA: TGTGCCAGTAGTATATTAACAGGGATATCCAAAAACATTCAGTACTTC.

CDR3 in amino acids: CASSNQRTSGRAHNEQFF. The CDR3 bases are TGTGCCAGCAGCAACCAACGCACTAGCGGGAGGGCCCACAATGAGCAGTTCTTC. The V and J genes are TRBV3-1 (or the pseudogene TRBV3-2) and TRBJ2-1; 13 bases map to TRBD2. The V gene's germline CDR1 is LGHDT and CDR2 YNNKEL (reference sequence). The CDR3 loop spans 18 amino acids. Trimming at V came to 5 bases and at J to 5 bases, leaving 12 bases not matched to a gene.

The chain links TRBV30 to TRBJ1-1; D gene uncertain. The V gene's germline CDR1 is GTSNPN and CDR2 SVGIG (reference sequence). V was trimmed by 1 base and J by 4 bases, leaving 4 bases between them. This CDR3 contains 11 residues. DNA for the CDR3: TGTGCCTGGAGTGCGGTCACTGAAGCTTTCTTT. As protein: CAWSAVTEAFF. Based on the CDR3 plus reference TRBV30 and TRBJ1-1, the full variable domain is SQTIHQWPATLVQPVGSPLSLECTVEGTSNPNLYWYRQAAGRGLQLLFYSVGIGQISSEVPQNLSASRPQDRQFILSSKKLLLSDSGFYLCAWSAVTEAFFGQGTRLTVV.

The chain is built from TRBV24-1 and TRBJ2-4; D is perhaps TRBD1 (5 bases). Trimming took off 5 bases at V and 6 bases at J, with 7 bases between the two ends. Per the germline V gene, CDR1 is KGHDR and CDR2 is SFDVKD. The CDR3 totals 12 residues. CDR3 in amino acids: CATSVTGNIQYF. In DNA form, the CDR3 reads TGTGCCACCAGTGTTACAGGAAACATTCAGTACTTC.

Only a few counts were recorded for this clone. The chain employs TRBV19 and TRBJ2-3; TRBD2 matches 9 bases. V shed 5 bases, J shed 4 bases, and the junction held 7 bases outside the gene matches. Germline CDR1 LNHDA, CDR2 SQIVND (reference sequence). The CDR3 runs 15 residues. This CDR3 is CASSRGGGGADTQYF. The CDR3 coding sequence is TGTGCCAGTAGTCGGGGAGGCGGGGGGGCAGATACGCAGTATTTT.

V gene TRBV15 combines with J gene TRBJ2-2; TRBD1 matches 9 bases. The CDR3 loop spans 18 amino acids. Germline V lookup: CDR1 LNHNV, CDR2 YYDKDF (reference sequence). Germline trimming cut 5 bases from V and 5 bases from J; bases unmatched to any gene: 15. Here the CDR3 reads CATSFHGGRQGGTGELFF. In nucleotides, the CDR3 is TGTGCCACCAGCTTCCACGGAGGGAGACAGGGGGGTACCGGGGAGCTGTTTTTT. The whole variable domain, remainder taken from reference TRBV15 and TRBJ2-2, is DAMVIQNPRYQVTQFGKPVTLSCSQTLNHNVMYWYQQKSSQAPKLLFHYYDKDFNNEADTPDNFQSRRPNTSFCFLDIRSPGLGDTAMYLCATSFHGGRQGGTGELFFGEGSRLTVL.

V is TRBV30 and J is TRBJ2-7; D gene ambiguous. The V end was cut by 3 bases, the J end by 3 bases, with 9 bases between. Germline V gives CDR1 GTSNPN, CDR2 SVGIG (reference sequence). This CDR3 spans 12 amino acids. CDR3 bases: TGTGCCTGGAGAGACTTAAGCTACGAGCAGTACTTC. It is translated as CAWRDLSYEQYF.

The CDR3 protein is CASSRQDNEKLFF. In DNA, the CDR3 is TGTGCCAGCAGCCGACAGGATAATGAAAAACTGTTTTTT. The V call is TRBV5-4, the J call TRBJ1-4, with D perhaps TRBD1 (6 bases). Trimming pared 4 bases from V and 4 bases from J, leaving 8 bases between. The CDR3 extends over 13 amino acids. Germline-derived CDR1 and CDR2 are SGHNT and YYREEE (reference sequence).

The gene calls are TRBV5-1 and TRBJ2-6; D possibly corresponds to TRBD2 (5 bases). CDR3 length: 16 residues. The V gene lost 0 bases and the J gene lost 2 bases, with 9 bases spanning the gap. Germline CDR1 and CDR2: SGHRS and YFSETQ. CDR3 residues: CASSLEMRAGANVLTF. DNA of the CDR3: TGCGCCAGCAGCTTGGAGATGAGGGCTGGGGCCAACGTCCTGACTTTC. The full variable domain, with the rest looked up from reference TRBV5-1 and TRBJ2-6, is KAGVTQTPRYLIKTRGQQVTLSCSPISGHRSVSWYQQTPGQGLQFLFEYFSETQRNKGNFPGRFSGRQFSNSRSEMNVSTLELGDSALYLCASSLEMRAGANVLTFGAGSRLTVL.

On this clone: The sample contains more than one DNA sequence encoding this CDR3. The chain recombines TRBV5-1 with TRBJ1-1, with a weak D call TRBD1 (5 bases). The CDR3 totals 14 residues. Germline V lookup: CDR1 SGHRS, CDR2 YFSETQ. V was trimmed by 0 bases and J by 0 bases, leaving 6 bases between them. The CDR3 loop is CASSLGGLNTEAFF. The CDR3 DNA reads TGCGCCAGCAGCTTGGGGGGCCTGAACACTGAAGCTTTCTTT.

The J gene is TRBJ2-7, the V gene TRBV11-3; D is perhaps TRBD2 (5 bases). CDR1 SGHNT and CDR2 YENEEA come from the germline V gene. V was cut by 5 bases and J by 2 bases, with 7 bases left in between. The CDR3 covers 12 residues. The CDR3 spells CASSVGTYEQYF. For the CDR3, the DNA is TGTGCCAGCAGCGTCGGGACCTACGAGCAGTACTTC.

The chain is built from TRBV7-3 and TRBJ2-7; 7 nucleotides agree with TRBD2. V lost 2 bases and J lost 5; bases outside the gene matches: 9. The CDR3 is 15 amino acids. Looked up from germline, CDR1 is SGHTA and CDR2 is FQGTGA. The CDR3 region has the DNA TGTGCCAGCAGCTTATCGAGGGGAGGGCCGCACGAGCAGTACTTC. This translates into CASSLSRGGPHEQYF.

The rearrangement uses TRBV21-1 and TRBJ2-2; the table assigns TRBD1, which was not confirmed against the DNA. TRBV21-1 is a recognized pseudogene. This CDR3 contains 14 residues. CDR3 DNA: TGTGCCAGCCCTGGGGCAGGGTCCGGCGGGGAGCTGTTTTTT. Protein product: CASPGAGSGGELFF.

This clone occurred once. The chain is built from TRBV5-6 and TRBJ2-7, with 11 bases identical to TRBD2. This CDR3 is 19 amino acids long. Germline lookup yields CDR1 SGHDT and CDR2 YYEEEE. V lost 0 bases and J lost 3; bases outside the gene matches: 14. CDR3 nucleotides: TGTGCCAGCAGCTTGGGGGATTACGTAGCGGGAGGGCCGGACTACGAGCAGTACTTC. Translated, it gives CASSLGDYVAGGPDYEQYF.

The chain couples TRBV10-1 to TRBJ2-7; the match to TRBD2 covers 9 bases. In germline, CDR1 is WNHNN, CDR2 SYGVQD (reference sequence). V lost 6 bases to trimming and J lost 3 bases; unmatched junction nucleotides: 6. The CDR3 consists of 14 residues. This chain's CDR3 is CASSRGGANYEQYF. DNA of the CDR3: TGCGCCAGCAGCCGCGGGGGGGCTAACTACGAGCAGTACTTC.

The J gene is TRBJ2-7, the V gene TRBV27; D gene uncertain. Trimming left V 0 bases short and J 2 bases short, with 11 bases between. CDR1 is MNHEY and CDR2 is SMNVEV in the germline V gene (reference sequence). The CDR3 consists of 15 residues. CDR3 sequence reads: CASSLSIRSAYEQYF. DNA for the CDR3: TGTGCCAGCAGTTTATCGATTCGCTCAGCCTACGAGCAGTACTTC.